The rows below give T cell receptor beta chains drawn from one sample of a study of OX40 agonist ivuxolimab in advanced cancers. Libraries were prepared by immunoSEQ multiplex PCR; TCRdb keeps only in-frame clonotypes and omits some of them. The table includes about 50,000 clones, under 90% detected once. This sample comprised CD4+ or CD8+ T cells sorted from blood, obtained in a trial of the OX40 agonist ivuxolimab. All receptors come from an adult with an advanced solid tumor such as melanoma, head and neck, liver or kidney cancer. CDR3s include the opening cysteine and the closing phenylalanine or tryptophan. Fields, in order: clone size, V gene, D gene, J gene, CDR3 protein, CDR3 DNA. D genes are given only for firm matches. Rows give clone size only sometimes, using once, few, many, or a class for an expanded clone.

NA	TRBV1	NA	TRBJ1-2	CTSRKRVVRKTYGYTF	TGCACCAGCAGGAAACGGGTTGTGCGAAAGACCTATGGCTACACCTTC
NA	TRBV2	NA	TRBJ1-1	CASSEIGQMNTEAFF	TGTGCCAGCAGTGAAATTGGACAGATGAACACTGAAGCTTTCTTT
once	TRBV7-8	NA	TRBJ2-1	CASSLVTNEQFF	TGTGCCAGCAGCTTAGTTACCAATGAGCAGTTCTTC
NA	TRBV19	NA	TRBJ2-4	CASSHDQGTIAKNIQYF	TGTGCCAGTAGTCACGACCAGGGGACAATAGCCAAAAACATTCAGTACTTC
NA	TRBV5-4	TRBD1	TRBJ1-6	CASSRDREGSPLHF	TGTGCCAGCAGCAGGGACAGGGAGGGTTCACCCCTCCACTTT
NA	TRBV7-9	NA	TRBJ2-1	CASSLYRMDYNEQFF	TGTGCCAGCAGCTTATACCGGATGGACTACAATGAGCAGTTCTTC
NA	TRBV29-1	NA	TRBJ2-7	CSARGGGEQYF	TGCAGCGCCCGCGGAGGAGGCGAGCAGTACTTC
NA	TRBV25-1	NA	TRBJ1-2	CASSEGRGVHGYTF	TGTGCCAGCAGTGAAGGGCGGGGAGTTCATGGCTACACCTTC
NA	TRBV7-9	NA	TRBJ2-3	CASSLGRSTDTQYF	TGTGCCAGCAGCTTAGGCCGGAGCACAGATACGCAGTATTTT
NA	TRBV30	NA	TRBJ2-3	CAWRTHSRGGNTQYF	TGTGCCTGGAGGACACATTCCAGGGGGGGTAATACGCAGTATTTT
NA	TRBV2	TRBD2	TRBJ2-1	CASSKRGGLDEQFF	TGTGCCAGCAGCAAGCGGGGGGGCCTAGATGAGCAGTTCTTC
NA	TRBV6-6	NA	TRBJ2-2	CASSYSFGGRTGELFF	TGTGCCAGCAGTTACTCTTTTGGGGGGCGCACCGGGGAGCTGTTTTTT
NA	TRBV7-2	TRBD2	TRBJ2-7	CASSVAGRGIGEQYF	TGTGCCAGCAGTGTCGCGGGGCGGGGGATAGGGGAGCAGTACTTC
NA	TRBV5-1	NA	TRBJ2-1	CASSLEDRYNEQFF	TGCGCCAGCAGCTTGGAGGACAGATACAATGAGCAGTTCTTC
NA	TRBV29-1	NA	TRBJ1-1	CSVKGSLNTEAFF	TGCAGCGTAAAGGGGAGTTTGAACACTGAAGCTTTCTTT
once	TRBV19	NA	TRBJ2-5	CASSIGSDGTQYF	TGTGCCAGTAGTATTGGGTCCGATGGGACCCAGTACTTC
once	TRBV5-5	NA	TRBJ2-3	CASSLQIYGTQYF	TGTGCCAGCAGCTTGCAAATTTATGGTACGCAGTATTTT
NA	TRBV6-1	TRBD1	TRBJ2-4	CASSEGTGTVLQAKNIQYF	TGTGCCAGCAGTGAAGGGACAGGGACCGTTTTGCAAGCCAAAAACATTCAGTACTTC
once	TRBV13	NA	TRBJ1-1	CASSLFSTGRAFF	TGTGCCAGCAGCTTATTTTCGACAGGTAGAGCTTTCTTT
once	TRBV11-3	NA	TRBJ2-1	CASSPGRENEQFF	TGTGCCAGCAGCCCGGGACGAGAGAATGAGCAGTTCTTC
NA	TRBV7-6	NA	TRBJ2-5	CASSPQAGGFQETQYF	TGTGCCAGCAGCCCACAGGCCGGGGGATTCCAAGAGACCCAGTACTTC
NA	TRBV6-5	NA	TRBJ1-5	CASRKWTEDQPQHF	TGTGCCAGCAGGAAATGGACGGAGGATCAGCCCCAGCATTTT
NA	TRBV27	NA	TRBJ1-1	CASSLQGLNTEAFF	TGTGCCAGCAGTTTACAGGGATTGAACACTGAAGCTTTCTTT
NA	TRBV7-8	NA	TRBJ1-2	CASSLTGLYGYTF	TGTGCCAGCAGCTTAACAGGCCTATATGGCTACACCTTC
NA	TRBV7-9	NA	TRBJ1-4	CASSLGLQTNEKLFF	TGTGCCAGCAGCTTAGGATTACAAACTAATGAAAAACTGTTTTTT
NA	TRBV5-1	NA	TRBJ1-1	CASSPGPQNTEAFF	TGCGCCAGCAGCCCTGGACCGCAGAACACTGAAGCTTTCTTT
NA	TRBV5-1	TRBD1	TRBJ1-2	CASSSGTGNYGYTF	TGCGCCAGCAGCTCCGGGACAGGGAACTATGGCTACACCTTC
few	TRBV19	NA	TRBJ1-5	CASSITPDSNQPQHF	TGTGCCAGTAGTATTACCCCGGACAGCAATCAGCCCCAGCATTTT
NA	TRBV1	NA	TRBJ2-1	CTSSPSPRGQFF	TGCACCAGCAGCCCTAGCCCCCGTGGGCAGTTCTTC
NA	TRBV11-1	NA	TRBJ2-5	CASSAGQQETQYF	TGTGCCAGCAGCGCCGGACAGCAAGAGACCCAGTACTTC
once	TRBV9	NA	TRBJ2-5	CASSVQPSYGRETQYF	TGTGCCAGCAGCGTACAACCTTCCTACGGCCGAGAGACCCAGTACTTC
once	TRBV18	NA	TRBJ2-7	CASSPPHNYYEQYF	TGTGCCAGCTCACCACCCCACAACTACTACGAGCAGTACTTC
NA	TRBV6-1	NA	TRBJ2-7	CASSESYEQYF	TGTGCCAGCAGTGAGTCCTACGAGCAGTACTTC
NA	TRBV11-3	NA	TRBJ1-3	CASSSARMWTRRNTIYF	TGTGCCAGCAGCTCCGCCCGCATGTGGACAAGACGAAACACCATATATTTT
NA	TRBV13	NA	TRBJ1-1	CASSLGRGGFTEAFF	TGTGCCAGCAGCCTCGGGCGAGGAGGGTTCACTGAAGCTTTCTTT
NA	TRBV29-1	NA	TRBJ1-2	CSVGDDRRIYGYTF	TGCAGCGTTGGGGATGACAGGAGGATCTATGGCTACACCTTC
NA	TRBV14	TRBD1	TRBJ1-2	CASSQEGRDRAYSFYGYTF	TGTGCCAGCAGCCAAGAAGGGCGGGACAGGGCATACTCTTTCTATGGCTACACCTTC
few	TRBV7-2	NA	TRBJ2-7	CASSPIASYEQYF	TGTGCCAGCAGCCCCATAGCCTCCTACGAGCAGTACTTC
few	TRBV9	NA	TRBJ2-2	CASSVMSDNTGELFF	TGTGCCAGCAGCGTAATGTCAGACAACACCGGGGAGCTGTTTTTT
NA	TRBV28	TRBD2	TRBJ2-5	CASRSPGEGETQYF	TGTGCCAGCAGGTCCCCCGGGGAGGGAGAGACCCAGTACTTC
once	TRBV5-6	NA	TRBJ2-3	CASNLGSPETDTQYF	TGTGCCAGCAATTTGGGGAGCCCCGAGACAGATACGCAGTATTTT
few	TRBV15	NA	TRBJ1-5	CATSRDLVQPQHF	TGTGCCACCAGCAGAGATCTGGTACAGCCCCAGCATTTT
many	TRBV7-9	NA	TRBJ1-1	CASSLREGTEAFF	TGTGCCAGCAGCTTAAGGGAGGGGACTGAAGCTTTCTTT
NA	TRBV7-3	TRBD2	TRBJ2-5	CASSLRGSETQYF	TGTGCCAGCAGCTTGCGGGGGTCGGAGACCCAGTACTTC
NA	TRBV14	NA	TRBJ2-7	CASSHMRGRRHEQYF	TGTGCCAGCAGTCATATGAGGGGAAGACGGCACGAGCAGTACTTC
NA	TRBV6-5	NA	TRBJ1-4	CASSYRGLDNEKLFF	TGTGCCAGCAGTTACAGGGGCCTCGATAATGAAAAACTGTTTTTT
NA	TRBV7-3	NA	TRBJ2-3	CASSLNGGIDTQYF	TGTGCCAGCAGCTTAAATGGGGGAATAGATACGCAGTATTTT
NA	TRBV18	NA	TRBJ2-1	CASSPRRGAEFF	TGTGCCAGCTCACCAAGGAGGGGGGCAGAGTTCTTC
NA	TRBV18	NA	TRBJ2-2	CASSPPTSTTNTGELFF	TGTGCCAGCTCACCACCAACTAGCACTACGAACACCGGGGAGCTGTTTTTT
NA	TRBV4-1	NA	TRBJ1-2	CASSQLGGLGGRGYTF	TGCGCCAGCAGCCAATTAGGGGGTCTCGGGGGAAGGGGCTACACCTTC
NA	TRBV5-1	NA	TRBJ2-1	CASSLEILSMEQFF	TGCGCCAGCAGCTTGGAGATCTTATCGATGGAGCAGTTCTTC
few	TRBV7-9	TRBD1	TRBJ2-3	CASSVGQGVSDTQYF	TGTGCCAGCAGCGTAGGACAGGGAGTGTCAGATACGCAGTATTTT
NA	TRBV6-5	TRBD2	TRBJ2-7	CASSRGLAAYEQYF	TGTGCCAGCAGTCGCGGACTAGCGGCCTACGAGCAGTACTTC
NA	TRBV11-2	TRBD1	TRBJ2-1	CASSLSVGTGIYNEQFF	TGTGCCAGCAGCTTATCTGTGGGGACAGGGATCTACAATGAGCAGTTCTTC
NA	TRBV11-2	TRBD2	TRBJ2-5	CASSFGGGLQQETQYF	TGTGCCAGCAGCTTTGGGGGGGGACTACAGCAAGAGACCCAGTACTTC